The following is a T cell receptor beta chain sequence with its context. Its antigen remains unknown. Germline lookup yields CDR1 SGHTA and CDR2 FQGTGA. The ends lost 5 bases at V and 6 bases at J; junction bases unmatched: 24. The CDR3 is made up of 20 amino acids. These data are taken from a study of graft-versus-host responses after intestinal transplantation. Across the study: The transplants performed in recipients were multivisceral, liver-intestinal, or isolated intestinal. Recipients were all induced with anti-thymocyte globulin, then given tacrolimus and steroids for about 3 years. Broader study findings: GvH clones turned up in recipient marrow; some had shown up first in ileum or blood. An association linked early post-transplant HvG declines with peak circulating GvH clone levels.

The table came from immunoSEQ multiplex PCR; TCRdb's copy has only in-frame clones and leaves some out. The sample lists about 100,000 clones; roughly 90% were seen once. The J gene is TRBJ2-1, the V gene TRBV7-3, with 8 bases aligning to TRBD2. The sequences come from unstimulated CD4+ T cells sorted from spleen or lymph node cells, collected before intestinal transplant. The receptor's source is a human donor who received an intestinal transplant. CDR3 sequence: CASSLTGAGVKFSSFNEQFF. The CDR3 DNA reads TGTGCCAGCAGCCTGACTGGAGCGGGAGTTAAGTTTTCGTCTTTCAATGAGCAGTTCTTC.